Here is one TCR beta chain with its context. Its matching antigen is unknown. The protocol was immunoSEQ multiplex PCR, while the TCRdb copy is restricted to in-frame clones and leaves out a portion. The sample carries 80,000 or so clones, around 90% recorded once. V lost 0 bases, J lost 10 bases, and 13 bases lay in between. This CDR3 region has 13 residues. Germline V gene sequence: CDR1 GTSNPN, CDR2 SVGIG (reference sequence). Related graft donors supplied nonmyeloablative bone marrow transplants, and mixed chimerism was transient. Unstimulated regulatory T cells (CD4+CD25+CD127-), CD4+CD25- non-regulatory cells, CD4 and CD8 cells were FACS-sorted from thawed PBMCs. This record belongs to a study of Tregs in tolerant kidney transplant recipients. Study findings and constraints: Biological reproducibility was not directly addressed in this study. Activated donor B cell expansion appeared to reveal the most relevant donor-specific TCRbeta repertoire. Changing PCR primers prevented nucleotide comparison between some patients' samples.

The TCR originated in a human patient who received a combined kidney and bone marrow transplant. Some T cells may be supplied by the graft donor. This sample comprised CD4+ T cells from blood (PBMCs), obtained 24 months after the transplant. This chain joins TRBV30 and TRBJ2-1; no clear D gene. The CDR3 region is CAWSVRYYFEQFF. DNA for the CDR3: TGTGCCTGGAGTGTAAGGTACTACTTCGAGCAGTTCTTC.